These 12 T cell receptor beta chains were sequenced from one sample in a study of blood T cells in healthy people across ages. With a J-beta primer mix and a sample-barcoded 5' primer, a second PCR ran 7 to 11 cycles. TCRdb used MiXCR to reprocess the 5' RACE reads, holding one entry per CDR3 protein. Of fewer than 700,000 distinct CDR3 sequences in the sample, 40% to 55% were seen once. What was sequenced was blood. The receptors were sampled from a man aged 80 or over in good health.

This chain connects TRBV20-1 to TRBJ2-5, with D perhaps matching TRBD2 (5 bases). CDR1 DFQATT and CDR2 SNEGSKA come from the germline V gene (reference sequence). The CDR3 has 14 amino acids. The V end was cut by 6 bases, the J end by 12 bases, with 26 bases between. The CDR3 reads CSAQPETTSSAEYF. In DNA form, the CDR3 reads TGCAGTGCGCAGCCGGAAACAACTAGTTCGGCAGAGTACTTC.

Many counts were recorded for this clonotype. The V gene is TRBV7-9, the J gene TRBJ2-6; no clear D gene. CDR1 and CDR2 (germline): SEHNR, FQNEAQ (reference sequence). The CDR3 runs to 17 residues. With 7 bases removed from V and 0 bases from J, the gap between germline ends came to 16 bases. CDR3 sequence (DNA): TGTGCCAGCACCCCAAAGGGCGGTCTCTCTGGGGCCAACGTCCTGACTTTC. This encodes CASTPKGGLSGANVLTF.

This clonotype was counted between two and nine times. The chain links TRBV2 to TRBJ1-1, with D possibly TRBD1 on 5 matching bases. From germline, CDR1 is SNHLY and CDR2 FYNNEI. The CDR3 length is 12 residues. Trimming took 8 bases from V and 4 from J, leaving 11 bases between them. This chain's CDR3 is CASGGWGTEAFF. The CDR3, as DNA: TGTGCCAGCGGGGGGTGGGGCACTGAAGCTTTCTTT. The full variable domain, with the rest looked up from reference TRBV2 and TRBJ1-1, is EPEVTQTPSHQVTQMGQEVILRCVPISNHLYFYWYRQILGQKVEFLVSFYNNEISEKSEIFDDQFSVERPDGSNFTLKIRSTKLEDSAMYFCASGGWGTEAFFGQGTRLTVV.

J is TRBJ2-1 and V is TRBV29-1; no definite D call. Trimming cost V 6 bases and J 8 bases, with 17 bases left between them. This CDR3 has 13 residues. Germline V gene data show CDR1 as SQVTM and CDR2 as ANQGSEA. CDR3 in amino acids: CSVHSVVGHEQFF. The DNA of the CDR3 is TGCAGCGTCCACAGTGTTGTTGGCCATGAGCAGTTCTTC.

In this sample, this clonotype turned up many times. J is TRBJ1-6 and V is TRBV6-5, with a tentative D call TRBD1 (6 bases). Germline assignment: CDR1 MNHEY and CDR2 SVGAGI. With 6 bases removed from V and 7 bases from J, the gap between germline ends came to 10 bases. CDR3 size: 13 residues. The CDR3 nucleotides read TGTGCCAGCAGAGGGGGAAGGAATTCACCCCTCCACTTT. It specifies CASRGGRNSPLHF.

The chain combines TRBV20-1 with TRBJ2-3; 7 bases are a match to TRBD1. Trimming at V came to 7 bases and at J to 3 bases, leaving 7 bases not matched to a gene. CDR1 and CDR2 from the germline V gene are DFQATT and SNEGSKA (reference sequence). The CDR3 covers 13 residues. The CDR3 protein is CSVPGTATDTQYF. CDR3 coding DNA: TGCAGTGTCCCGGGGACAGCGACAGATACGCAGTATTTT.

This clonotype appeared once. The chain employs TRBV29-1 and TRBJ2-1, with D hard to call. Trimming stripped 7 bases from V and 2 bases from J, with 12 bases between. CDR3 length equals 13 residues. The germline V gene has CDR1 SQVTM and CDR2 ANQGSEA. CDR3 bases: TGCAGCGGACAAAGAGGACCCTACAATGAGCAGTTCTTC. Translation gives CSGQRGPYNEQFF.

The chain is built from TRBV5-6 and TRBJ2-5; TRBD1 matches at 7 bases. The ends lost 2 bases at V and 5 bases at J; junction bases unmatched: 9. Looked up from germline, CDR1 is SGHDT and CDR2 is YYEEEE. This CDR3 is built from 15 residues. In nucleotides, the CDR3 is TGTGCCAGCAGCTTACGACAGGGCGGCCACGAGACCCAGTACTTC. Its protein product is CASSLRQGGHETQYF.

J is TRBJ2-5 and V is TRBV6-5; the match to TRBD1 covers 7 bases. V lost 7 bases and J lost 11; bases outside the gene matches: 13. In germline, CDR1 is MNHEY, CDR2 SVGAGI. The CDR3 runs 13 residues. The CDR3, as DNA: TGTGCCAGCATCCGACAGGGCACGAATGAGCAGTACTTC. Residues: CASIRQGTNEQYF.

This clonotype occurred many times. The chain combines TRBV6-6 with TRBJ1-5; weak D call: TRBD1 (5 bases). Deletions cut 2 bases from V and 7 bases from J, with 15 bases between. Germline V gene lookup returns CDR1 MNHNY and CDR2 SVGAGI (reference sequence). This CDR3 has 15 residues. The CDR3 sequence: CASSYGGGNGQPQHF. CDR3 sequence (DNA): TGTGCCAGCAGTTACGGGGGAGGGAACGGACAGCCCCAGCATTTT.

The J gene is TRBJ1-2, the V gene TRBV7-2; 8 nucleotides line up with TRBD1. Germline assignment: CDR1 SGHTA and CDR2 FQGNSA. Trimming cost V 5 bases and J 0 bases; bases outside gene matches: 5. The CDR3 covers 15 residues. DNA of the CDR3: TGTGCCAGCAGCCTATGGACAGGGACTAACTATGGCTACACCTTC. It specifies CASSLWTGTNYGYTF.

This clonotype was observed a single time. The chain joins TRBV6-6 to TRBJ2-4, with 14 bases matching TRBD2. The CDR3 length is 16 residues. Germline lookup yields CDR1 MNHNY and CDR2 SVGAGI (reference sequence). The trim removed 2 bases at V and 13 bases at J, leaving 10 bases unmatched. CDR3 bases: TGTGCCAGCAGTTACCCGGGACTAGCGGGAGTGGAAGAGCAGTACTTC. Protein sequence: CASSYPGLAGVEEQYF.